This T cell receptor (beta chain) is drawn from a study of vaccination effects on CD4 cells after COVID-19 (dated by TCRdb to 2022 to 2024). Concerning the study at large: Across the study, the median time from the second dose to post-vaccine sampling was 72 days (range 14 to 241). SARS-CoV-2 spike-specific CD4+ TCR repertoires from before and after mRNA vaccination were compared in COVID-19 convalescent patients and in infection-naive vaccine recipients. A total of some eleven COVID-19 convalescent patients and several SARS-CoV-2-naive healthy vaccine recipients were included in the full study. In the study, cultures from other donors were sequenced using the Oncomine TCR Beta short-read assay on an Illumina iSeq 100.

Taken from the germline V gene, the CDR1 and CDR2 loops are SQVTM and ANQGSEA. Measured from the cysteine to the phenylalanine, the CDR3 is 14 residues long. Here the CDR3 DNA is all that survives: 42 bases in frame from base 1. The trim is 1 base for V and 3 bases for J, with a gap of 12 bases between the germline ends. In the ViraFEST assay, PBMC were stimulated with viral peptide pools, and TCR sequencing was then used to find antigen-specific CD4+ T cell clonotypes based on their expansion. After around ten days of culture, CD4+ T cells were isolated with the EasySep CD4+ T cell isolation kit. Each participant got two doses of an mRNA SARS-CoV-2 vaccine, either BNT162b2 or mRNA-1273. Negative nucleocapsid antibody results before and after vaccination confirmed that the healthy vaccine recipients had no prior SARS-CoV-2 infection. Each well held fewer than 2.5 million PBMC cultured in IMDM containing around 5% human AB serum, 10 IU/ml IL-2 and gentamicin, along with around 11 ug/ml peptides. Half of the culture medium was replaced with fresh IL-2-containing medium on days 3 and 7. Unless noted otherwise, every peptide stimulation condition was grown in triplicate wells. Using Ficoll-Paque Plus gradient centrifugation, PBMC were separated from whole blood and then either used fresh or cryopreserved at -140C. The spike proteins of SARS-CoV-2 and of the common cold coronaviruses HCoV-NL63, HCoV-OC43 and HCoV-229E were spanned by overlapping peptide pools. The QIAamp micro DNA kit was used to extract genomic DNA from the cultured CD4+ T cells.

The library relied on the immunoSEQ multiplex PCR assay. DNA from the cultured, isolated CD4+ T cells was subjected to TCR beta CDR3 sequencing. Under the source paper's analysis protocol: Non-productive TCR sequences were discarded, and reads were trimmed to the CDR3 region, with only CDR3s of 7 or more amino acids retained. Antigen-specific clonotypes were identified with the MANAFEST web app by comparing expansion in peptide wells against reference cultures. For clones to be considered positive, expansion at FDR<0.05 versus reference and all other wells, an odds ratio above 5, and a frequency above 0.1% in two replicate wells were required. Cross-reactive clonotypes were defined as significantly expanded in SARS-CoV-2 spike wells and in at least one common cold coronavirus spike condition. CDR3 similarity was assessed by Levenshtein distance using the stringdist R package, and unrooted trees were constructed with ape in R 3.6.1. This is the immuneACCESS table as TCRdb keeps it, with only in-frame sequences that have V and J called. A part of the clones is gone; compared with another copy, unresolved V genes explain less than half, and the rest is unexplained. V, J and clone size derive from that table, while D and trimming were established from the DNA sequence. The sample contains some 74,000 clones, approximately 80% of them found a single time. More than 1% of the sample is taken by the ten largest.

With regard to this clone: No cognate antigen has been identified for it. Per-base qualities were not stored, and no clone one base away is much larger.

Summary of the overall study and its limitations: Only a small number of convalescent patients were included, and no early post-infection timepoints were available, which limited the study. Marked clonal contraction was observed in both infection-induced and vaccine-induced clones at late post-vaccination timepoints, consistent with waning T cell responses. Among healthy vaccine recipients, nearly all vaccine-induced clones were SARS-CoV-2 mono-reactive, and only 1 of 255 was cross-reactive with common cold coronaviruses.

The rearrangement combines TRBV29-1 with TRBJ1-1, and the D gene may be TRBD1, 5 bases matching. The TCR sequence derives from a human donor who received a COVID-19 vaccine. The sample was CD4+ T cells from PBMCs cultured with HCoV-229E spike peptides, taken after COVID-19 vaccination. The sample's cell subset or site label, decoded: HCoV-229E spike overlapping peptide pool stimulation. The CDR3 protein is CSVEVAGFDTEAFF. DNA sequence: TGCAGCGTTGAAGTGGCAGGGTTTGACACTGAAGCTTTCTTT.